Listed below are T cell receptor beta chains from one sample, sequenced in a study of T-cell memory formation after mild COVID-19. Each CDR3 protein is one row after TCRdb ran MiXCR on the 5' RACE reads. Here the sample spans hundreds of thousands of distinct CDR3 sequences, 15% to 20% being singletons. Specimen: PBMCs or a T cell subset sorted from them (not recorded which). These receptors were collected from an adult woman who had mild COVID-19 (a few samples of this study predate the infection). Cell type and time point are not known. CDR3s include the opening cysteine and the closing phenylalanine or tryptophan. Fields, in order: V gene, clone size, D gene, J gene, CDR3 DNA, CDR3 protein. D genes are given only for firm matches. The size entry is marked missing in some rows and otherwise reads once, few, many or a size class.

v_gene: TRBV20-1
abundance: few
d_gene: TRBD2
j_gene: TRBJ2-3
CDR3nt: TGCAGTGCTAGACAAGCGGGGGTTGTAGATACGCAGTATTTT
CDR3aa: CSARQAGVVDTQYF

v_gene: TRBV15
abundance: many
d_gene: -
j_gene: TRBJ2-1
CDR3nt: TGTGCCACCAGCCCCCGGCTACGCGTATACAATGAGCAGTTCTTC
CDR3aa: CATSPRLRVYNEQFF

v_gene: TRBV6-2/TRBV6-3
abundance: -
d_gene: TRBD2
j_gene: TRBJ2-7
CDR3nt: TGTGCCAGCAGTTATGCGGGGGGGCCGTACGAGCAGTACTTC
CDR3aa: CASSYAGGPYEQYF

v_gene: TRBV7-3
abundance: few
d_gene: TRBD2
j_gene: TRBJ2-5
CDR3nt: TGTGCCAGCAGCCCCCGGGGAGCGGGAGGAGAGACCCAGTACTTC
CDR3aa: CASSPRGAGGETQYF

v_gene: TRBV6-6
abundance: -
d_gene: -
j_gene: TRBJ2-7
CDR3nt: TGTGCCAGCAGTCCCTTACAAACAGGGAACTACGAGCAGTACTTC
CDR3aa: CASSPLQTGNYEQYF

v_gene: TRBV28
abundance: many
d_gene: -
j_gene: TRBJ2-7
CDR3nt: TGTGCCAGCAGTGGCTGGACGGTTTCCTACGAGCAGTACTTC
CDR3aa: CASSGWTVSYEQYF

v_gene: TRBV24-1
abundance: -
d_gene: -
j_gene: TRBJ2-5
CDR3nt: TGTGCCACCAGTGATGCAGGGGTGTGGGAGACCCAGTACTTC
CDR3aa: CATSDAGVWETQYF

v_gene: TRBV30
abundance: few
d_gene: TRBD1
j_gene: TRBJ1-2
CDR3nt: TGTGCCTGGAGCCACTCCGGACAGGGCCAGGGCTACACCTTC
CDR3aa: CAWSHSGQGQGYTF

v_gene: TRBV10-3
abundance: many
d_gene: TRBD2
j_gene: TRBJ2-7
CDR3nt: TGTGCCATCAGTGAGTCATTGGGACTAGCGGGAGGGAGAGAGCAGTACTTC
CDR3aa: CAISESLGLAGGREQYF

v_gene: TRBV3-1
abundance: once
d_gene: -
j_gene: TRBJ2-1
CDR3nt: TGTGCCAGCACCTCGGGGGGCCCCAATGAGCAGTTCTTC
CDR3aa: CASTSGGPNEQFF

v_gene: TRBV9
abundance: -
d_gene: TRBD1
j_gene: TRBJ2-7
CDR3nt: TGTGCCAGCAGCCCAAGGACAGGGATAGACGAGCAGTACTTC
CDR3aa: CASSPRTGIDEQYF

v_gene: TRBV20-1
abundance: -
d_gene: TRBD2
j_gene: TRBJ2-3
CDR3nt: TGCAGTGCGCCAGGACTAGCGGGAGCGGCAACAGATACGCAGTATTTT
CDR3aa: CSAPGLAGAATDTQYF

v_gene: TRBV28
abundance: -
d_gene: TRBD1
j_gene: TRBJ1-1
CDR3nt: TGTGCCAGCAGTAAATCAGGGGGGACTGAAGCTTTCTTT
CDR3aa: CASSKSGGTEAFF

v_gene: TRBV7-6
abundance: -
d_gene: TRBD2
j_gene: TRBJ2-5
CDR3nt: TGTGCCAGCAGCTCCCATAGCGGGATCAGCGAGACCCAGTACTTC
CDR3aa: CASSSHSGISETQYF

v_gene: TRBV7-8
abundance: few
d_gene: -
j_gene: TRBJ1-1
CDR3nt: TGTGCCAGCAGCTTCCATATCGGGCTGAACACTGAAGCTTTCTTT
CDR3aa: CASSFHIGLNTEAFF

v_gene: TRBV20-1
abundance: few
d_gene: -
j_gene: TRBJ1-1
CDR3nt: TGCAGTGCCTGGACCGCAGGGGCGGGGAACACTGAAGCTTTCTTT
CDR3aa: CSAWTAGAGNTEAFF

v_gene: TRBV7-2
abundance: once
d_gene: TRBD2
j_gene: TRBJ2-2
CDR3nt: TGTGCCAGCAGCCCCCCCGGGCGGGAGGGCACCGGGGAGCTGTTTTTT
CDR3aa: CASSPPGREGTGELFF

v_gene: TRBV13
abundance: -
d_gene: TRBD2
j_gene: TRBJ2-3
CDR3nt: TGTGCCAGCAGCTTTGGACTAGCGGGAGGAGATACGCAGTATTTT
CDR3aa: CASSFGLAGGDTQYF

v_gene: TRBV29-1
abundance: few
d_gene: -
j_gene: TRBJ2-4
CDR3nt: TGCAGCGTTGAAGGCCCTGTTTTAAACGTTCAGTACTTC
CDR3aa: CSVEGPVLNVQYF

v_gene: TRBV3-1
abundance: few
d_gene: -
j_gene: TRBJ2-7
CDR3nt: TGTGCCAGCAGCCCCGCTTTTTCCGACGAGCAGTACTTC
CDR3aa: CASSPAFSDEQYF

v_gene: TRBV11-3
abundance: few
d_gene: -
j_gene: TRBJ2-5
CDR3nt: TGTGCCAGCAGCTTCGAGGCCTCGGAGGAGACCCAGTACTTC
CDR3aa: CASSFEASEETQYF

v_gene: TRBV24-1
abundance: -
d_gene: -
j_gene: TRBJ2-1
CDR3nt: TGTGCCACCAGTGTCCAGGGGGGGACTGAGCAGTTCTTC
CDR3aa: CATSVQGGTEQFF

v_gene: TRBV6-2/TRBV6-3
abundance: few
d_gene: -
j_gene: TRBJ2-6
CDR3nt: TGTGCCACGAAGTTCAGTAATTCTGGGGCCAACGTCCTGACTTTC
CDR3aa: CATKFSNSGANVLTF

v_gene: TRBV9
abundance: -
d_gene: TRBD1
j_gene: TRBJ1-1
CDR3nt: TGTGCCAGCAGCGTAGCAGACAGGGGGAGCACTGAAGCTTTCTTT
CDR3aa: CASSVADRGSTEAFF

v_gene: TRBV4-2
abundance: few
d_gene: -
j_gene: TRBJ2-7
CDR3nt: TGTGCCAGCAGCCAGGGTGACGAGACCCGCTACGAGCAGTACTTC
CDR3aa: CASSQGDETRYEQYF

v_gene: TRBV6-5
abundance: few
d_gene: -
j_gene: TRBJ1-4
CDR3nt: TGTGCCAGCAGTTACAGTGTGGGGGGAAACGCTAATGAAAAACTGTTTTTT
CDR3aa: CASSYSVGGNANEKLFF

v_gene: TRBV12-3/TRBV12-4
abundance: -
d_gene: -
j_gene: TRBJ2-6
CDR3nt: TGTGCCAGCACTCCCGGGCGCCGGCCGGGGGCCAACGTCCTGACTTTC
CDR3aa: CASTPGRRPGANVLTF

v_gene: TRBV4-3
abundance: -
d_gene: TRBD1
j_gene: TRBJ1-2
CDR3nt: TGCGCCAGCAGAAACCGGGACAGCTCTAACTATGGCTACACCTTC
CDR3aa: CASRNRDSSNYGYTF

v_gene: TRBV5-6
abundance: few
d_gene: -
j_gene: TRBJ1-2
CDR3nt: TGTGCCAGCAGCTCCAGGGGAAGACACTATGGCTACACCTTC
CDR3aa: CASSSRGRHYGYTF

v_gene: TRBV7-2
abundance: few
d_gene: -
j_gene: TRBJ1-1
CDR3nt: TGTGCCAGCAGCTTGTCTGGGACAAGGGGGAACACTGAAGCTTTCTTT
CDR3aa: CASSLSGTRGNTEAFF

v_gene: TRBV7-2
abundance: few
d_gene: -
j_gene: TRBJ2-7
CDR3nt: TGTGCCAGCGGTAAAACCAACTACGAGCAGTACTTC
CDR3aa: CASGKTNYEQYF

v_gene: TRBV4-2
abundance: few
d_gene: TRBD2
j_gene: TRBJ2-3
CDR3nt: TGTGCCAGCAGCCATGAGGACGGGAGGGAGGGCACAGATACGCAGTATTTT
CDR3aa: CASSHEDGREGTDTQYF

v_gene: TRBV3-1
abundance: -
d_gene: TRBD1
j_gene: TRBJ1-1
CDR3nt: TGTGCCAGCACCTCGGGACAGGGTGAGTTCAACACTGAAGCTTTCTTT
CDR3aa: CASTSGQGEFNTEAFF

v_gene: TRBV7-7
abundance: few
d_gene: -
j_gene: TRBJ2-2
CDR3nt: TGTGCTAGCAGCTTTTTCGCGGGACGGGCGAACACCGGGGAGCTGTTTTTT
CDR3aa: CASSFFAGRANTGELFF

v_gene: TRBV6-1
abundance: many
d_gene: -
j_gene: TRBJ2-3
CDR3nt: TGTGCCAGCAGCGGGATTACGTTCACAGATACGCAGTATTTT
CDR3aa: CASSGITFTDTQYF

v_gene: TRBV20-1
abundance: few
d_gene: -
j_gene: TRBJ2-1
CDR3nt: TGCAGTGCTAGAGAAGGGGAGAGCTCCTACAATGAGCAGTTCTTC
CDR3aa: CSAREGESSYNEQFF

v_gene: TRBV7-8
abundance: few
d_gene: TRBD1
j_gene: TRBJ2-5
CDR3nt: TGTGCCAGCAGTTTTCGTACAGGGGTAGAGACCCAGTACTTC
CDR3aa: CASSFRTGVETQYF

v_gene: TRBV5-1
abundance: few
d_gene: TRBD2
j_gene: TRBJ2-1
CDR3nt: TGCGCCAGCAGCTTGATGACTAGCCGGGGCAATGAGCAGTTCTTC
CDR3aa: CASSLMTSRGNEQFF

v_gene: TRBV5-1
abundance: few
d_gene: TRBD1
j_gene: TRBJ2-3
CDR3nt: TGCGCCAGCAGCACCGGACAGGGTGGAGCAGATACGCAGTATTTT
CDR3aa: CASSTGQGGADTQYF

v_gene: TRBV6-6
abundance: few
d_gene: -
j_gene: TRBJ2-5
CDR3nt: TGTGCCAGCAGTTACCTTCGGGAGACCCAGTACTTC
CDR3aa: CASSYLRETQYF

v_gene: TRBV18
abundance: -
d_gene: TRBD2
j_gene: TRBJ2-5
CDR3nt: TGTGCCAGCTCACCCCTGGCCGGACTAGCGGGAGAGGAGACCCAGTACTTC
CDR3aa: CASSPLAGLAGEETQYF

v_gene: TRBV2
abundance: -
d_gene: -
j_gene: TRBJ2-5
CDR3nt: TGTGCCAGCTTCCGTTCTGGGGAAGAGACCCAGTACTTC
CDR3aa: CASFRSGEETQYF

v_gene: TRBV6-5
abundance: -
d_gene: TRBD1
j_gene: TRBJ2-1
CDR3nt: TGTGCCAGCAGTACAAACGCCGGGACAGCGCCGTTCTTC
CDR3aa: CASSTNAGTAPFF

v_gene: TRBV11-2
abundance: few
d_gene: -
j_gene: TRBJ2-7
CDR3nt: TGTGCCAGCAGCTCCCTTTCGGGTTCCTACGAGCAGTACTTC
CDR3aa: CASSSLSGSYEQYF

v_gene: TRBV7-9
abundance: -
d_gene: -
j_gene: TRBJ2-5
CDR3nt: TGTGCCAGCAGCTCCTCGACCTCGGGGACCCAGTACTTC
CDR3aa: CASSSSTSGTQYF